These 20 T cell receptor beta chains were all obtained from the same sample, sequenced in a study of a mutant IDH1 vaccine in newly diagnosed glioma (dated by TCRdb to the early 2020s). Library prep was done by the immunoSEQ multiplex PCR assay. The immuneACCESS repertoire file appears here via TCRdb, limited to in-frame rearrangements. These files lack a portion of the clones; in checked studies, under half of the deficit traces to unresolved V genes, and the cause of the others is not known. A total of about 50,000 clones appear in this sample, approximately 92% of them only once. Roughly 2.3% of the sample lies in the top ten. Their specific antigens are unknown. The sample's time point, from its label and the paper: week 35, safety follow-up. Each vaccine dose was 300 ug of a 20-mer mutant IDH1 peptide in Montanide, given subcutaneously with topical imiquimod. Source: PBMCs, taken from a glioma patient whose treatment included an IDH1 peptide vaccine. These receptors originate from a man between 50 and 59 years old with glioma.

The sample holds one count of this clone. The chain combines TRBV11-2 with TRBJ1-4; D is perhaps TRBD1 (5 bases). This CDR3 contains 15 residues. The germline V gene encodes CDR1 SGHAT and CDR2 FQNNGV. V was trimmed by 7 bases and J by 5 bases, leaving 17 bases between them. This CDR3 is CASTPKGFQNEKLFF. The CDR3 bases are TGTGCCAGCACCCCGAAGGGGTTTCAGAATGAAAAACTGTTTTTT.

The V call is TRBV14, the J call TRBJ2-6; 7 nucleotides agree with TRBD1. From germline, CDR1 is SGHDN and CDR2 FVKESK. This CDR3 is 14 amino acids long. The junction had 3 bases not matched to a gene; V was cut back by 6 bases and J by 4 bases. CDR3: CASRPGQGANVLTF. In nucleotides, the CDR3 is TGTGCCAGCAGACCGGGACAGGGGGCCAACGTCCTGACTTTC.

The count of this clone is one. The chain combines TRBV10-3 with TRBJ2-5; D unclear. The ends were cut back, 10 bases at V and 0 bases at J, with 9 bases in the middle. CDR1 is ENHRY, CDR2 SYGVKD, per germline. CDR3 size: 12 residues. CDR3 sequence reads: CATSIDQETQYF. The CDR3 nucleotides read TGTGCCACCTCTATTGACCAAGAGACCCAGTACTTC.

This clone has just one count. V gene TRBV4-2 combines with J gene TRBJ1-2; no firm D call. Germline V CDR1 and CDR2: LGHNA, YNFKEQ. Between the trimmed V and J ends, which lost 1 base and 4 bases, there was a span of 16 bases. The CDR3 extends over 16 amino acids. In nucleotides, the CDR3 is TGTGCCAGCAGCCAAGTACGCGGAATGGTAGGCTATGGCTACACCTTC. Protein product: CASSQVRGMVGYGYTF.

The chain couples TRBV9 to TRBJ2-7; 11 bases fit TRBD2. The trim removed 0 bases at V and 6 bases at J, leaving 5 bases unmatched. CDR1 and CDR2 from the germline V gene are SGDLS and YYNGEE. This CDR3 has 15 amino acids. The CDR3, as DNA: TGTGCCAGCAGCGTAGATAGTCTAGCGGGAGGCGAGCAGTACTTC. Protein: CASSVDSLAGGEQYF.

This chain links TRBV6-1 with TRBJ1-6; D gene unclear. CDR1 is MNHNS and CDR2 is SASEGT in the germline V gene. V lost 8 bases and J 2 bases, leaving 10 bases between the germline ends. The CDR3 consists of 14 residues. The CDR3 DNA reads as TGTGCCAGCGTGTTTGGGACCTATAATTCACCCCTCCACTTT. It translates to CASVFGTYNSPLHF.

The CDR3 DNA follows: TGTGCCAGCAGCCCCCTCGGGGGGAGCTCCTACAATGAGCAGTTCTTC. Translation: CASSPLGGSSYNEQFF. The chain employs TRBV9 and TRBJ2-1, with 7 nucleotides matching TRBD2. The CDR3 length is 16 residues. CDR1 and CDR2 from the germline V gene are SGDLS and YYNGEE. Trimming removed 4 bases from V and 0 bases from J; junction bases left unmatched: 7.

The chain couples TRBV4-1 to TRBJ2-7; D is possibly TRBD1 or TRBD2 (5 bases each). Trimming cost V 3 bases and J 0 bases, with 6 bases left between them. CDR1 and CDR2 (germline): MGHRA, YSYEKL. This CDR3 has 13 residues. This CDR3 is CASSQGRSYEQYF. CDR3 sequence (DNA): TGCGCCAGCAGCCAGGGACGCTCCTACGAGCAGTACTTC.

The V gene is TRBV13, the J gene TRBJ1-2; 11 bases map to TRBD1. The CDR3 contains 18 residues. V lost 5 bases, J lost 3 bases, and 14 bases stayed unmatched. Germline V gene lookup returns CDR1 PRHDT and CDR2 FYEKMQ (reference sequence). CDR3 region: CASSPPGTGGEGDYGYTF. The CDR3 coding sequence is TGTGCCAGCAGCCCCCCCGGGACAGGGGGTGAAGGGGACTATGGCTACACCTTC.

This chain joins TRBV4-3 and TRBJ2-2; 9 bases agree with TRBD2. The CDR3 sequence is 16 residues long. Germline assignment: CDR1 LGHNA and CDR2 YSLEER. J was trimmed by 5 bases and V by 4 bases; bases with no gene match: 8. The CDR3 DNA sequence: TGCGCCAGCAGCCCGGGAGCGGGGGGCGGGACCGGGGAGCTGTTTTTT. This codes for CASSPGAGGGTGELFF.

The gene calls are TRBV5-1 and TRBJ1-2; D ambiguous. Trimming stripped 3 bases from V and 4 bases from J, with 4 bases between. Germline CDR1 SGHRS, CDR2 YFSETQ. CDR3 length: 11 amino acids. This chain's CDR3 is CASSYGYGYTF. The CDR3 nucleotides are TGCGCCAGCAGCTATGGCTATGGCTACACCTTC.

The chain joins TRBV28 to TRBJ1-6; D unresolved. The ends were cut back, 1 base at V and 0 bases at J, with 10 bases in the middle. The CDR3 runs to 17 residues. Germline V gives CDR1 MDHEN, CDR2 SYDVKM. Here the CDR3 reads CASSLSAITSYNSPLHF. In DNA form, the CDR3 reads TGTGCCAGCAGTTTATCGGCGATAACCTCCTATAATTCACCCCTCCACTTT.

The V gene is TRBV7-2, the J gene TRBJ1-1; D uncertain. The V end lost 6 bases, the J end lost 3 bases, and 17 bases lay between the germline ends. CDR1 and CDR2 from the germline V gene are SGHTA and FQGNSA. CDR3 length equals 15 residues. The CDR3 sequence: CASSGVEGPHTEAFF. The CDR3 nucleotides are TGTGCCAGCAGTGGGGTCGAAGGGCCCCACACTGAAGCTTTCTTT.

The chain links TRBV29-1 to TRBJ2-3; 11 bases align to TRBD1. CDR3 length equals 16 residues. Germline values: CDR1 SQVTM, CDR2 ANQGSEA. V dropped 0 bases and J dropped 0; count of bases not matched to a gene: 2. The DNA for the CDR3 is TGCAGCGTTGAAGAAGGGACAGGGGGTAGCACAGATACGCAGTATTTT. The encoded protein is CSVEEGTGGSTDTQYF.

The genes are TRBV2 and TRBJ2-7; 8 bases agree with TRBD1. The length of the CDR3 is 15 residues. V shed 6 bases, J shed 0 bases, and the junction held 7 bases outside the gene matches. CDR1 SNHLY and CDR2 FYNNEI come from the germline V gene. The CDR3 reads CASSYRGRSSYEQYF. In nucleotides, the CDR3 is TGTGCCAGCAGCTACAGGGGGAGGAGCTCCTACGAGCAGTACTTC.

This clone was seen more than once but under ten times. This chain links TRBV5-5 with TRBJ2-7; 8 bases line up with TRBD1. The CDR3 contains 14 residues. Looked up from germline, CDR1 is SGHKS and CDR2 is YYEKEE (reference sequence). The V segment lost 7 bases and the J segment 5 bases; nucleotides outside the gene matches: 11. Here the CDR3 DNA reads TGTGCCAGCGGTCCTTTACAGGGGGGCCACGAGCAGTACTTC. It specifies CASGPLQGGHEQYF.

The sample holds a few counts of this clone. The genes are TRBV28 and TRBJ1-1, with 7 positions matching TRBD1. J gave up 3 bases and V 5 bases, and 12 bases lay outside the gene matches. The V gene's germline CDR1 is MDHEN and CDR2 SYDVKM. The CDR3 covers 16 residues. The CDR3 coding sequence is TGTGCCAGCAGTCAGACAGGGACGGGGCGATACACTGAAGCTTTCTTT. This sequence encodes CASSQTGTGRYTEAFF.

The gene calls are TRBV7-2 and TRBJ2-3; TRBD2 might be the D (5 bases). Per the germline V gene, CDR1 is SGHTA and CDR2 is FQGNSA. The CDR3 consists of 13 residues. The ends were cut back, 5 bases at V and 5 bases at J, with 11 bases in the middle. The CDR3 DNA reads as TGTGCCAGCAGCCCATCGGGAAGAGATACGCAGTATTTT. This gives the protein CASSPSGRDTQYF.

CDR3 sequence (DNA): TGCGCCAGCAGCTTTAGGACAGGAACGAACACCGGGGAGCTGTTTTTT. Encoded protein: CASSFRTGTNTGELFF. J is TRBJ2-2 and V is TRBV4-1, with 7 nucleotides matching TRBD1. Germline CDR1 and CDR2: MGHRA and YSYEKL. The trim removed 5 bases at V and 0 bases at J, leaving 6 bases unmatched. This CDR3 is 16 amino acids long.

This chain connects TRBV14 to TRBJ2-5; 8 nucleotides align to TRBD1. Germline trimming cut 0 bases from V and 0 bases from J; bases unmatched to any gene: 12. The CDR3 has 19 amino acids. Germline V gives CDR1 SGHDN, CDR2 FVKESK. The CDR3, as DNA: TGTGCCAGCAGCCAAGATGGGACAGGCTCTGGTCGGTACCAAGAGACCCAGTACTTC. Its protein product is CASSQDGTGSGRYQETQYF.